Sequencing of this T cell receptor (beta chain) was carried out in a study of blood T cells in healthy people across ages. Primed by a sample-barcoded 5' primer and a J-beta primer mix, a second PCR proceeded for roughly 7 to 12 cycles. The authors tagged each cDNA molecule using a template-switch adaptor with 12 random nucleotides. TCRdb processed the 5' RACE reads anew with MiXCR; each CDR3 protein has one entry. This table holds about 2 million distinct CDR3 sequences, about 50% found once. This CDR3 has 15 residues. Germline CDR1 is ENHRY and CDR2 is SYGVKD. V shed 3 bases and J shed 2 bases, with 11 bases lying between them. In regard to this clonotype: Its matching antigen is unknown.

Study outcomes and limitations: Using unsorted PBMCs precluded a conclusive naive versus antigen-experienced comparison. When set beside aged donors, long-lived donors presented more naive CD4+ cells and higher diversity.

The TCR was taken from a woman in her forties in good health. This rearrangement joins TRBV10-3 to TRBJ1-5; no firm D call. The sample consisted of blood. CDR3 sequence reads: CAISEEGRGNQPQHF. Here the CDR3 DNA reads TGTGCCATCAGTGAAGAAGGGAGAGGCAATCAGCCCCAGCATTTT.